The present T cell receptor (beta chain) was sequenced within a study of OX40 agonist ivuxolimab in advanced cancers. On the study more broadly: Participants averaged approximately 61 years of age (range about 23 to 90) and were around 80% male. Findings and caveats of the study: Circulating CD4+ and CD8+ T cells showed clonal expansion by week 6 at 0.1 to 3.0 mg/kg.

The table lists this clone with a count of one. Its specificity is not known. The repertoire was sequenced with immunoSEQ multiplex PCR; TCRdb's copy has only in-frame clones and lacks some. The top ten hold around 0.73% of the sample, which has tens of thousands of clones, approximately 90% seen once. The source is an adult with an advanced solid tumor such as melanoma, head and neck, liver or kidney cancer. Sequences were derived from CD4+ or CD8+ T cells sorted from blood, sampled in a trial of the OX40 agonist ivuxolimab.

CDR3 sequence (DNA): TGCGCCAGCAGCTTACACCAGGCGGGGACCGGGGAGCTGTTTTTT. It yields the protein CASSLHQAGTGELFF. J is TRBJ2-2 and V is TRBV5-1, with D tentatively TRBD2 (6 bases). The V gene's germline CDR1 is SGHRS and CDR2 YFSETQ. This CDR3 region has 15 residues. Trimming removed 2 bases from V and 5 bases from J, with 13 bases in between.